The rows below give T cell receptor beta chains drawn from one sample of a study of tumor-infiltrating lymphocytes in primary liver carcinoma. A single record per CDR3 protein comes from TCRdb applying MiXCR to the multiplex PCR reads. The repertoire holds 100,000 or so distinct CDR3 sequences, with roughly 80% as singletons. The sequenced sample was liver tumor tissue from sampling region 3. These receptor sequences come from a man in his forties with primary liver carcinoma and hepatitis B virus infection. The CDR3 runs from the conserved cysteine through the conserved F or W. A D gene is named only where the DNA matches it firmly. Not all rows give a size; the values are once, few, many and, for expanded clones, a class.

cdr3_aa | cdr3_nt | v_call | d_call | clone_size | j_call
CTRNLRGNSPHHF | TGTACCCGCAACCTCAGGGGGAATTCACCCCACCACTTT | TRBV5-5 | TRBD1 | . | TRBJ1-6
CSVVGHVNQPQHF | TGCAGCGTTGTGGGACACGTCAATCAGCCCCAGCATTTT | TRBV29-1 | . | once | TRBJ1-5
CTSSEQCMAGANVLTF | TGTACCAGCAGTGAACAGTGTATGGCTGGGGCCAACGTCCTGACTTTC | TRBV6-1 | . | . | TRBJ2-6
CANSSVAGEVEQFF | TGTGCCAACAGTTCCGTAGCGGGAGAGGTTGAGCAGTTCTTC | TRBV12-3/TRBV12-4 | TRBD2 | . | TRBJ2-1
CSARDRFQGGYGYTF | TGCAGTGCTAGAGATCGGTTTCAGGGAGGCTATGGCTACACCTTC | TRBV20-1 | . | . | TRBJ1-2
CASGRDRGDYEQYF | TGTGCCAGCGGGAGGGACAGGGGAGACTACGAGCAGTACTTC | TRBV2 | TRBD1 | few | TRBJ2-7
CNVRYTVDYGYTF | TGCAACGTTCGGTACACAGTGGATTATGGCTACACCTTC | TRBV29-1 | . | . | TRBJ1-2
CANSHTRPSYNEQFF | TGTGCCAACAGCCACACGAGGCCCTCCTACAATGAGCAGTTCTTC | TRBV12-3/TRBV12-4 | . | . | TRBJ2-1
CSGDIAKNIQYF | TGCAGCGGGGACATAGCCAAAAACATTCAGTACTTC | TRBV29-1 | . | . | TRBJ2-4
CASSLDGVVYGQYF | TGCGCCAGCAGCTTAGATGGAGTTGTCTACGGGCAGTACTTC | TRBV11-2 | . | . | TRBJ2-7
CVSTLGATGEQFF | TGTGTCAGCACCCTAGGAGCCACCGGGGAGCAGTTTTTT | TRBV6-6 | . | . | TRBJ2-2
CAISDHQNTEVFF | TGTGCCATTAGTGATCACCAGAACACTGAAGTTTTCTTT | TRBV10-3 | . | . | TRBJ1-1
CSVRSETGELFF | TGCAGCGTTAGATCCGAAACCGGGGAGCTGTTTTTT | TRBV29-1 | . | . | TRBJ2-2
CASSRLSGDYEQYF | TGTGCCAGCAGTCGGCTTAGCGGGGACTACGAGCAGTACTTC | TRBV12-3/TRBV12-4 | TRBD2 | many | TRBJ2-7
CASSLGGVVSIHYF | TGTGCCAGCAGTTTAGGGGGCGTGGTGAGCATTCACTATTTC | TRBV28 | . | . | TRBJ2-4
CVSSSSGSSYNEQFF | TGTGTCAGCAGCTCGAGCGGGAGCTCCTACAATGAGCAGTTCTTT | TRBV6-2/TRBV6-3 | TRBD2 | . | TRBJ2-1
CASSQDSASGNEQFF | TGCGCCAGCAGCCAAGATTCGGCCAGCGGGAATGAGCAGTTCTTC | TRBV4-1 | . | once | TRBJ2-1
CVSSSLAGSSLEQYF | TGTGTCAGCAGCTCGTTAGCGGGATCGAGCCTCGAGCAGTACTTC | TRBV11-2 | TRBD2 | once | TRBJ2-7
CASSYTGAGETHYF | TGTGCCAGCAGCTACACGGGAGCTGGCGAGACCCATTACTTC | TRBV6-2/TRBV6-3 | . | . | TRBJ2-5
CASSPQKGLYERYF | TGTGCCAGCTCACCACAGAAGGGCCTCTACGAGCGGTACTTC | TRBV18 | . | once | TRBJ2-7
CACSIQPGGLYEQYF | TGTGCCTGTAGTATACAACCGGGAGGACTCTACGAGCAGTACTTC | TRBV19 | TRBD2 | . | TRBJ2-7
CASSLQARETDTQYF | TGTGCCAGCAGCTTGCAAGCGAGGGAGACAGATACGCAGTACTTT | TRBV5-4 | . | . | TRBJ2-3
CSAPQAGGVHEKLFF | TGCAGTGCTCCCCAAGCGGGGGGGGTCCATGAAAAACTGTTTTTT | TRBV20-1 | . | . | TRBJ1-4
CANNPRDDLLTQYF | TGTGCCAACAACCCCCGGGATGATCTGTTGACCCAGTACTTC | TRBV12-3/TRBV12-4 | . | . | TRBJ2-5
CASSLNRDQPQDF | TGTGCCAGCAGCCTGAACCGCGATCAGCCCCAAGATTTT | TRBV11-2 | . | . | TRBJ1-5
CASSYLGGETQYF | TGTGCCAGCAGTTACCTGGGGGGGGAGACCCAGTACTTC | TRBV6-5 | TRBD2 | . | TRBJ2-5
CASSSATTGGETQYF | TGTGCCAGCAGCTCAGCCACAACAGGGGGAGAGACCCAGTACTTC | TRBV5-5 | TRBD1 | . | TRBJ2-5
CASRYPASGNFSSYNEQFF | TGTGCCAGCCGTTACCCGGCTAGCGGGAATTTTAGTTCCTACAATGAGCAGTTCTTC | TRBV6-7 | TRBD2 | . | TRBJ2-1
CASSERGYQETQYF | TGCGCCAGCAGTGAGAGGGGGTACCAAGAGACCCAGTACTTC | TRBV10-2 | . | many | TRBJ2-5
CASSQAVLKTEAFF | TGTGCCAGCAGCCAAGCAGTTTTGAAGACTGAAGCTTTCTTT | TRBV14 | . | . | TRBJ1-1
CANSTGISSIYEQYF | TGTGCCAATAGTACCGGGATTTCCTCGATCTACGAGCAGTACTTC | TRBV19 | . | . | TRBJ2-7
CASSLLTGGSNDEQLF | TGTGCCAGCAGCCTCCTGACTGGCGGGAGTAACGATGAGCAGCTCTTC | TRBV11-2 | TRBD2 | . | TRBJ2-1
CASSEVLAVDLEQFF | TGCGCCAGCAGTGAGGTACTAGCAGTAGATCTTGAGCAGTTCTTC | TRBV10-2 | . | . | TRBJ2-1
CASSLGLAGIYNEQFF | TGTGCCAGCAGCTTGGGGCTAGCAGGTATATACAATGAGCAGTTCTTC | TRBV5-8 | . | . | TRBJ2-1
CASALTTSTNAPYEQYF | TGTGCCAGCGCCTTAACAACTTCGACTAACGCACCCTACGAGCAGTACTTC | TRBV11-2 | . | . | TRBJ2-7
CTSSLQGFYNEQFF | TGTACAAGCAGTTTGCAAGGGTTCTACAATGAGCAGTTCTTC | TRBV6-2/TRBV6-3 | . | . | TRBJ2-1